This note documents a single T cell receptor (beta chain) sequence. The antigen is not known. Germline assignment: CDR1 SQVTM and CDR2 ANQGSEA. V lost 5 bases, J lost 5 bases, and 6 bases stayed unmatched. The CDR3 runs to 13 residues. CD8+ and CD4+ T cells circulating in blood were sequenced for TCR beta. The study used healthy donors as controls matched for age and sex. This sample stems from a study of CD8 T cells in Susac syndrome. Points from the study as a whole: By the study's own acknowledgment, its TCR sequencing and HLA analysis included relatively few individuals.

An input of about 0.5 to 1 ug of RNA was subjected to reverse transcription using random hexamers. Amplification of TCR beta CDR3 across 54 Vbeta and 13 Jbeta was performed with immunoSEQ multiplex PCR. TCRdb fed the immunoSEQ multiplex PCR reads into MiXCR, producing one record per CDR3 protein. The table shows more than 120,000 distinct CDR3 sequences, with roughly 94% occurring only once. The chain has TRBV29-1 and TRBJ1-1; 9 bases agree with TRBD1. Sequencing was done on a sample of CD4+ T cells from PBMCs. This TCR came from a human donor in good health. The CDR3 spells CSVHRGQGTEAFF. The CDR3 region has the DNA TGCAGCGTTCACAGGGGGCAGGGTACTGAAGCTTTCTTT.